The text below deals with one T cell receptor (beta chain). The source of the sample is a study of blood T cell repertoires in COVID-19. The CDR3 loop spans 13 amino acids. Per germline, CDR1 MNHNY and CDR2 SVGAGI (reference sequence). Trimming removed 0 bases from V and 8 bases from J; junction bases left unmatched: 3. Libraries were prepared by immunoSEQ multiplex PCR; TCRdb keeps only in-frame clonotypes and omits some of them. The table lists 110,000 to 150,000 clones, 78% of them singletons. Enrolled through a virtual design, the participants were between about 18 and 100 years of age and came from fewer than 30 US areas.

The TCR originated in a woman aged 45-60 years who had recovered from COVID-19. V is TRBV6-6 and J is TRBJ1-1; 7 bases are shared with TRBD1. The sequenced sample consisted of PBMCs or T cells enriched from blood (not recorded which). The CDR3 DNA is TGTGCCAGCAGTTACTCGACAGGGAGGGAAGCTTTCTTT. Translating gives CASSYSTGREAFF.